This T cell receptor beta chain appears in the sequencing data of a study of T cells in Graves' hyperthyroidism and ophthalmopathy. Study-wide points: Onset of ophthalmopathy came a median around 6.5 months after the model predicted it. Among thyroid clonotypes expanded above 0.001, most also appeared in blood.

RNA transcripts yielded amplified TCR beta CDR3 regions. Using the HTBI primer set, a first-round RT-PCR was run on the TCR CDR3. Using its own MiXCR run on the multiplex PCR reads, TCRdb lists one record per CDR3 protein. Among roughly 570,000 distinct CDR3 sequences listed, 15% to 18% were seen once. The study defined stable Graves' hyperthyroidism as no ophthalmopathy progression within 18 months. For the diagnoses, clinical symptoms, serum thyroxine and TRAb, thyroid ultrasound and orbital computed tomography were used. Germline CDR1 reads DFQATT; CDR2 reads SNEGSKA (reference sequence). The CDR3 spans 18 residues. V gave up 0 bases and J gave up 0 bases; unmatched junction bases: 8. This clonotype was detected many times. Its antigen is currently unknown.

This clonotype was obtained from a woman aged 25 to 39 with Graves' hyperthyroidism. The chain has TRBV20-1 and TRBJ2-2, with 9 bases aligning to TRBD2. Specimen: blood. The CDR3 spells CSARDLAGGLTNTGELFF. In DNA form, the CDR3 reads TGCAGTGCTAGAGATTTGGCGGGAGGGCTGACGAACACCGGGGAGCTGTTTTTT.